The entry below describes one TCR beta chain. Its target is not known. These data belong to a study of radiation and T cells in renal cell carcinoma. Overall study findings and caveats: From baseline, blood top tumor clonotypes peaked at 2 weeks post-radiation.

The CDR3 runs to 16 residues. The V gene's germline CDR1 is LGHNT and CDR2 FRNRAP. Assay: immunoSEQ multiplex PCR; the TCRdb copy retains only in-frame clones and omits some. The data contain some 64,000 clones, around 80% of them singletons. Sample time point: blood 4 weeks post-SBRT, at nephrectomy. Treatment reported: 15 Gy SBRT to primary tumor, nephrectomy 4 weeks later. Clear cell pathology was present in this patient's renal cell carcinoma. The receptor comes from a man between 60 and 75 years old with renal cell carcinoma. The chain links TRBV12-5 to TRBJ2-5; D is ambiguous. The J call is in doubt because the DNA end fits TRBJ2-7 better. The sequences come from blood, collected from a patient whose treatment included radiotherapy and nephrectomy. CDR3 amino acids: CASGLNNVVSSYEQYF. Written as DNA, the CDR3 is TGTGCTAGTGGTTTGAACAATGTTGTAAGCTCCTACGAGCAGTACTTC.